The 18 T cell receptor beta chains below come from one sample, sequenced in a study of cytomegalovirus exposure and HLA in healthy donors. Primers for the PCR totalled 60 Vbeta and 13 Jbeta. Libraries were prepared by immunoSEQ multiplex PCR; TCRdb keeps only in-frame clonotypes and omits some of them. The sample consists of under 150,000 clones, 73% of them appearing once. Sequences were obtained from PBMCs. The origin of the receptors is a human donor in good health.

The J gene is TRBJ1-2, the V gene TRBV21-1; the table's TRBD1 call for D was not verified on the DNA. TRBV21-1 corresponds to a pseudogene. The CDR3 has 15 residues. The CDR3 is CASSNYPGGYYGYTF. CDR3 DNA: TGTGCCAGCAGCAACTATCCAGGGGGCTACTATGGCTACACCTTC.

This chain uses TRBV6-1 with TRBJ2-3, with D perhaps matching TRBD2 (5 bases). The CDR3 length is 14 residues. V lost 3 bases to trimming and J lost 6 bases, with 13 bases between them. Germline CDR1 is MNHNS and CDR2 is SASEGT. CDR3: CASSDSLLADTQYF. CDR3 bases: TGTGCCAGCAGTGACTCCCTTTTAGCGGATACGCAGTATTTT.

The chain uses TRBV18 and TRBJ1-6; possible D gene TRBD1, 5 bases. The CDR3 loop spans 17 amino acids. Germline lookup yields CDR1 KGHSH and CDR2 LQKENI. Trimming took off 2 bases at V and 0 bases at J, with 11 bases between the two ends. The CDR3 loop is CASSPRGLYSYNSPLHF. CDR3 DNA sequence: TGTGCCAGCTCACCAAGGGGACTGTACTCCTATAATTCACCCCTCCACTTT. Full variable domain (remainder filled in from reference TRBV18 and TRBJ1-6): NAGVMQNPRHLVRRRGQEARLRCSPMKGHSHVYWYRQLPEEGLKFMVYLQKENIIDESGMPKERFSAEFPKEGPSILRIQQVVRGDSAAYFCASSPRGLYSYNSPLHFGNGTRLTVT.

V usage is TRBV7-2 and J usage is TRBJ2-1, with 9 nucleotides matching TRBD2. Germline trimming cut 5 bases from V and 9 bases from J; bases unmatched to any gene: 5. The germline gives CDR1 SGHTA, CDR2 FQGNSA. This CDR3 has 13 residues. CDR3 in amino acids: CASSQLAGVEQFF. For the CDR3, the DNA is TGTGCCAGCAGCCAACTAGCGGGCGTTGAGCAGTTCTTC.

The sample holds a few counts of this clone. The rearrangement uses TRBV5-4 and TRBJ2-7; possible D gene TRBD1, 5 bases. Germline V CDR1 and CDR2: SGHNT, YYREEE (reference sequence). The CDR3 contains 13 residues. V shed 6 bases and J shed 6 bases, with 16 bases lying between them. The CDR3 sequence is CASTFQGSREQYF. In nucleotides, the CDR3 is TGTGCCAGCACCTTTCAGGGATCCCGCGAGCAGTACTTC.

This clone was picked up a small number of times. The chain employs TRBV4-1 and TRBJ2-5; 12 nucleotides align to TRBD2. V was clipped by 4 bases and J by 2 bases; unmatched bases: 5. The CDR3 covers 16 residues. Germline V gives CDR1 MGHRA, CDR2 YSYEKL. This chain's CDR3 is CASSLGLAGMQETQYF. The CDR3, as DNA: TGCGCCAGCAGCCTTGGACTAGCGGGGATGCAAGAGACCCAGTACTTC.

J is TRBJ2-7 and V is TRBV7-2; D uncertain. This CDR3 has 13 amino acids. Germline loops: CDR1 SGHTA, CDR2 FQGNSA. V gave up 3 bases and J gave up 7 bases, with 13 bases separating them. CDR3 amino acids: CASSFNVQKEQYF. The CDR3 DNA reads as TGTGCCAGCAGCTTCAACGTCCAGAAAGAGCAGTACTTC.

Of note for this clone: One junction end disagrees with the germline gene, perhaps due to a read error. This chain uses TRBV7-7 with TRBJ2-6, with D possibly TRBD2 on 5 matching bases. CDR1 is SSHAT and CDR2 is FNYEAQ in the germline V gene (reference sequence). The CDR3 loop spans 17 amino acids. The CDR3, as DNA: TGTGCTAGCAGCCCCTTGAGCGGTAGGACTGGGGCCAACGTCCTGACTTTC. Its protein is CASSPLSGRTGANVLTF.

This rearrangement joins TRBV19 to TRBJ1-2; 9 positions agree with TRBD1. This CDR3 contains 13 residues. The junction had 4 bases not matched to a gene; V was cut back by 7 bases and J by 4 bases. Germline V CDR1 and CDR2: LNHDA, SQIVND (reference sequence). This CDR3 reads CASIGDRAYGYTF. The DNA of the CDR3 is TGTGCCAGTATAGGGGACAGGGCCTATGGCTACACCTTC.

The gene calls are TRBV5-4 and TRBJ2-7; 9 bases line up with TRBD1. With V trimmed by 6 bases and J by 4 bases, 11 bases remained unmatched. In germline, CDR1 is SGHNT, CDR2 YYREEE (reference sequence). The CDR3 length is 15 residues. The CDR3 sequence is CASNTSRTGAYEQYF. The DNA of the CDR3 is TGTGCCAGCAACACCAGCCGGACAGGGGCTTACGAGCAGTACTTC.

The chain joins TRBV6-5 to TRBJ1-1; possible D gene TRBD1, 6 bases. Germline lookup yields CDR1 MNHEY and CDR2 SVGAGI. The CDR3 is 13 residues long. Trimming shortened V by 4 bases and J by 1 base, and 7 bases separated the two germline ends. The CDR3 spells CASSSRGNTEAFF. CDR3 coding DNA: TGTGCCAGCAGTTCCAGGGGGAACACTGAAGCTTTCTTT.

V is TRBV2 and J is TRBJ2-7; 8 nucleotides line up with TRBD1. From germline, CDR1 is SNHLY and CDR2 FYNNEI. The CDR3 length is 12 residues. J was trimmed by 3 bases and V by 8 bases; bases with no gene match: 3. The CDR3 reads CASYGQGYEQYF. CDR3 in DNA: TGTGCCAGCTACGGACAGGGCTACGAGCAGTACTTC.

This clone has a single count. V is TRBV18 and J is TRBJ2-3; 12 bases map to TRBD2. Germline V lookup: CDR1 KGHSH, CDR2 LQKENI. J gave up 0 bases and V 0 bases, and 4 bases lay outside the gene matches. This CDR3 has 18 amino acids. The CDR3 DNA sequence: TGTGCCAGCTCACCACCCACCGGGACTAGCGGGAGCACAGATACGCAGTATTTT. Translating it yields CASSPPTGTSGSTDTQYF.

The rearrangement uses TRBV27 and TRBJ2-1; 15 bases are shared with TRBD2. The CDR3 totals 17 residues. V trimming: 6 bases; J trimming: 15 bases; junction bases outside the gene matches: 18. Germline V gene data show CDR1 as MNHEY and CDR2 as SMNVEV (reference sequence). As DNA, the CDR3 is TGTGCCAGCAGCGAGGGGTCGGGACTAGCGGGGGGCGCCGGGTGGTTCTTC. Translation: CASSEGSGLAGGAGWFF.

The rearrangement uses TRBV28 and TRBJ1-2, with unresolved D. This CDR3 is built from 15 residues. Germline-derived CDR1 and CDR2 are MDHEN and SYDVKM. V was pared by 1 base and J by 4 bases, with 13 bases between. In nucleotides, the CDR3 is TGTGCCAGCAGTTTATCAGTAACGGAGGGCTATGGCTACACCTTC. It codes for CASSLSVTEGYGYTF.

CDR3 sequence (DNA): TGTGCCAGCAGTCTAGGTATTTTCAATGAGCAGTTCTTC. Translating gives CASSLGIFNEQFF. The chain has TRBV27 and TRBJ2-1, with D unclear. CDR1 and CDR2 from the germline V gene are MNHEY and SMNVEV (reference sequence). The CDR3 is 13 amino acids. V shed 5 bases and J shed 6 bases, with 11 bases lying between them.

This clone has a handful of counts. The rearrangement joins TRBV6-5 to TRBJ1-6, with D perhaps matching TRBD1 (5 bases). The CDR3 is made up of 15 amino acids. The V end was cut by 0 bases, the J end by 10 bases, with 13 bases between. CDR1 and CDR2 from the germline V gene are MNHEY and SVGAGI. The CDR3 sequence is CASSYSDSKKSPLHF. The CDR3 DNA reads TGTGCCAGCAGTTACTCTGACAGTAAGAAATCACCCCTCCACTTT.

The V gene is TRBV2, the J gene TRBJ1-2; a weak D match, TRBD1 (5 bases). Germline V CDR1 and CDR2: SNHLY, FYNNEI. The CDR3 runs 16 residues. V gave up 1 base and J gave up 6 bases, with 18 bases separating them. The CDR3 nucleotides read TGTGCCAGCAGTGAAGGTCGCCAGGGCCCAGGGAATGGCTACACCTTC. Translated: CASSEGRQGPGNGYTF.